A single sample gave rise to the 19 T cell receptor beta chains below, sequenced in a study of T cells after yellow fever vaccination. TCRdb reprocessed the 5' RACE reads with MiXCR, giving one entry per CDR3 protein. The sample shows about 120,000 distinct CDR3 sequences, about 7.8% of them seen only once. Sequencing was performed on CD4+ T cells sorted from PBMCs, taken approximately 40 days after the first yellow fever vaccination. Source of these receptors: a man aged 18 to 29 who received the YFV17D yellow fever vaccine.

This clonotype was observed at least ten times. This sequence joins TRBV18 and TRBJ1-2; 8 positions agree with TRBD1. The CDR3 sequence is 12 residues long. The germline V gene encodes CDR1 KGHSH and CDR2 LQKENI. V was pared by 6 bases and J by 8 bases, with 5 bases of the junction left unmatched. The chain's CDR3 is CASSPDRGGYTF. CDR3 nucleotide sequence: TGTGCCAGCTCTCCAGACAGGGGAGGCTACACCTTC.

This chain connects TRBV5-1 to TRBJ2-1; no clear D. Trimming removed 0 bases from V and 8 bases from J, with 6 bases in between. Germline V lookup: CDR1 SGHRS, CDR2 YFSETQ. The CDR3 has 12 residues. For the CDR3, the DNA is TGCGCCAGCAGCTTGGGGTCCCATGAGCAGTTCTTC. It codes for CASSLGSHEQFF.

This clonotype was observed many times. V and J are TRBV12-3 or TRBV12-4 and TRBJ1-3; D gene uncertain. The ends were cut back, 5 bases at V and 4 bases at J, with 9 bases in the middle. The length of the CDR3 is 13 residues. CDR3 in amino acids: CASSPTLGNTIYF. DNA for the CDR3: TGTGCCAGCAGTCCCACCCTGGGAAACACCATATATTTT.

This clonotype showed up many times. The chain is built from TRBV27 and TRBJ2-7, with 8 nucleotides matching TRBD2. The CDR3 sequence is 15 residues long. V dropped 4 bases and J dropped 3; count of bases not matched to a gene: 8. Germline assignment: CDR1 MNHEY and CDR2 SMNVEV (reference sequence). The CDR3, as DNA: TGTGCCAGCAGTTCGCAAGCGGGGGCCTTCTACGAGCAGTACGTC. Encoded protein: CASSSQAGAFYEQYV.

Turning to this clonotype: The junction differs from germline at one of its ends, possibly a read error. The V gene is TRBV30, the J gene TRBJ1-2; D not resolved. The V gene's germline CDR1 is GTSNPN and CDR2 SVGIG (reference sequence). The CDR3 is 15 residues long. For the CDR3, the DNA is TGTGCCTGGAGTGTACTATCGGGCCTCCTGGATGGGTACACCTTC. Translated: CAWSVLSGLLDGYTF.

This clonotype was observed at least ten times. The chain recombines TRBV4-1 with TRBJ1-5; unclear D gene. This CDR3 region has 14 residues. The germline V and J ends were trimmed by 4 bases and 2 bases, with 9 bases remaining between them. The germline V gene has CDR1 MGHRA and CDR2 YSYEKL. The CDR3 coding sequence is TGCGCCAGCAGCCTCATCGGGGGCAATCAGCCCCAGCATTTT. Translating it yields CASSLIGGNQPQHF.

This clonotype was observed at least ten times. The V gene is TRBV18, the J gene TRBJ1-4, with TRBD1 as a possible D gene (5 bases). Trimming took off 3 bases at V and 10 bases at J, with 18 bases between the two ends. The CDR3 length is 15 residues. Germline CDR1 KGHSH, CDR2 LQKENI. The CDR3 here is CASSPTQIQEAKLFF. CDR3 DNA sequence: TGTGCCAGCTCACCCACACAAATACAGGAAGCAAAACTGTTTTTT.

Details on this clonotype: A much more abundant neighbour one base away suggests this may be a read error. The chain combines TRBV10-1 with TRBJ2-5, with 7 bases identical to TRBD2. CDR1 WNHNN and CDR2 SYGVQD come from the germline V gene (reference sequence). CDR3 length equals 14 residues. V lost 3 bases to trimming and J lost 5 bases; unmatched junction nucleotides: 6. CDR3 protein: CASSDGGEGETQYF. In DNA, the CDR3 is TGCGCCAGCAGTGATGGAGGGGAGGGGGAGACCCAGTACTTC.

This clonotype has a count of ten or more. The chain has TRBV4-2 and TRBJ1-2, with D tentatively TRBD1 (5 bases). Trimming removed 0 bases at V and 3 bases at J, with 8 bases between. Germline V gene lookup returns CDR1 LGHNA and CDR2 YNFKEQ. The CDR3 consists of 14 residues. The CDR3 DNA reads TGTGCCAGCAGCCAAGATGGGGGTTACTATGGCTACACCTTC. Protein sequence: CASSQDGGYYGYTF.

The chain joins TRBV4-1 to TRBJ1-1; TRBD1 agrees at 8 bases. Germline V CDR1 and CDR2: MGHRA, YSYEKL. With 3 bases clipped from V and 1 base from J, the junction kept 7 bases outside the gene matches. The CDR3 runs 16 residues. CDR3 sequence (DNA): TGCGCCAGCAGCCAGGGACGGACAGGGAAGAACACTGAAGCTTTCTTT. Translated: CASSQGRTGKNTEAFF.

This clonotype has at least ten counts. This chain joins TRBV5-1 and TRBJ2-2; D remains ambiguous. Trimming stripped 5 bases from V and 0 bases from J, with 11 bases between. Germline V gene data show CDR1 as SGHRS and CDR2 as YFSETQ. There are 15 residues in the CDR3. In DNA form, the CDR3 reads TGCGCCAGCAGTCCGGCTAGAGCGAACACCGGGGAGCTGTTTTTT. Residues: CASSPARANTGELFF.

This clonotype was counted at least ten times. This chain connects TRBV4-3 to TRBJ2-3, with D unclear. The CDR3 totals 14 residues. Deletions cut 2 bases from V and 5 bases from J, with 11 bases between. Germline CDR1 is LGHNA and CDR2 is YSLEER. The CDR3 region is CASSQNPLRDTQYF. For the CDR3, the DNA is TGCGCCAGCAGCCAAAACCCCCTCCGAGATACGCAGTATTTT.

This clonotype was counted many times. This sequence joins TRBV30 and TRBJ1-5, with unresolved D. CDR3 size: 13 residues. V was pared by 1 base and J by 1 base, with 5 bases between. CDR1 is GTSNPN and CDR2 is SVGIG in the germline V gene (reference sequence). Written as DNA, the CDR3 is TGTGCCTGGAGTGCCCGAAGCAATCAGCCCCAGCATTTT. This gives the protein CAWSARSNQPQHF.

This chain connects TRBV18 to TRBJ2-3; D possibly matches TRBD1 or TRBD2 (5 bases each). Germline loops: CDR1 KGHSH, CDR2 LQKENI. V lost 3 bases to trimming and J lost 4 bases, with 14 bases between them. This CDR3 contains 15 residues. CDR3 in DNA: TGTGCCAGCTCACCGATAACGGGGCGCGCAGATACGCAGTATTTT. It yields the protein CASSPITGRADTQYF. The variable domain in full, with the rest retrieved from reference TRBV18 and TRBJ2-3, is NAGVMQNPRHLVRRRGQEARLRCSPMKGHSHVYWYRQLPEEGLKFMVYLQKENIIDESGMPKERFSAEFPKEGPSILRIQQVVRGDSAAYFCASSPITGRADTQYFGPGTRLTVL.

This clonotype was recorded many times. The chain has TRBV7-2 and TRBJ2-5; maybe TRBD1 (6 bases). The V and J ends lost 5 bases and 7 bases respectively, with 17 bases between them. CDR1 is SGHTA, CDR2 FQGNSA, per germline. CDR3 size: 14 residues. The CDR3 protein is CASSPGVPRGTQYF. The CDR3 DNA reads TGTGCCAGCAGCCCAGGGGTCCCTCGGGGGACCCAGTACTTC.

The chain uses TRBV24-1 and TRBJ2-5; D is unclear. The germline gives CDR1 KGHDR, CDR2 SFDVKD. The V and J ends lost 4 bases and 5 bases respectively, with 4 bases between them. The CDR3 has 11 residues. CDR3 DNA sequence: TGTGCCACCAGTGAGACGGAGACCCAGTACTTC. Its translation is CATSETETQYF.

This clonotype was seen many times. The chain carries TRBV5-1 and TRBJ1-2; 12 positions match TRBD1. After removal of 1 base from V and 4 bases from J, the junction contained 2 bases not matched to a gene. The germline CDR1 and CDR2 sequences are SGHRS and YFSETQ. The CDR3 runs to 15 residues. The CDR3 region is CASSLKGQGAYGYTF. CDR3 sequence (DNA): TGCGCCAGCAGCTTGAAGGGACAGGGGGCCTATGGCTACACCTTC. Full variable domain (outside the CDR3, taken from reference TRBV5-1 and TRBJ1-2): KAGVTQTPRYLIKTRGQQVTLSCSPISGHRSVSWYQQTPGQGLQFLFEYFSETQRNKGNFPGRFSGRQFSNSRSEMNVSTLELGDSALYLCASSLKGQGAYGYTFGSGTRLTVV.

This clonotype showed up many times. The chain has TRBV7-8 and TRBJ1-4; unclear D gene. V was trimmed by 1 base and J by 0 bases, leaving 9 bases between them. CDR3 size: 16 residues. CDR1 and CDR2 (germline): SGHVS, FQNEAQ. The CDR3 protein is CASSLEFGPTNEKLFF. The CDR3 DNA reads TGTGCCAGCAGCTTAGAATTCGGACCAACTAATGAAAAACTGTTTTTT.

This clonotype was seen at least ten times. This chain connects TRBV20-1 to TRBJ1-6; the D gene is possibly TRBD1 (5 bases). The V end lost 2 bases, the J end lost 7 bases, and 15 bases lay between the germline ends. There are 15 residues in the CDR3. Germline assignment: CDR1 DFQATT and CDR2 SNEGSKA (reference sequence). The CDR3 DNA reads TGCAGTGCTAGACATCGGGGACGGCTAAATTCACCCCTCCACTTT. This translates into CSARHRGRLNSPLHF.